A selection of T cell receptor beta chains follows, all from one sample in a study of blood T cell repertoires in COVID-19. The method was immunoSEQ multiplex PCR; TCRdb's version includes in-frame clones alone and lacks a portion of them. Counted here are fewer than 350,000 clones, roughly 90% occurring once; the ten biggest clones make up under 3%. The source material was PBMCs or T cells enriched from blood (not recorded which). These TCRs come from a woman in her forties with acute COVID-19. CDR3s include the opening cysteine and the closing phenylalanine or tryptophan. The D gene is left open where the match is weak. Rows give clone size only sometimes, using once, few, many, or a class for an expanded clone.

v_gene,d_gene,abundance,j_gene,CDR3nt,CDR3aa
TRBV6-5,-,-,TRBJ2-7,TGTGCCAGCAACTCCAGAGGCTACGAGCAGTACTTC,CASNSRGYEQYF
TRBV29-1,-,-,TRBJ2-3,TGCAGCGTTGTCGGGGCAGATACGCAGTATTTT,CSVVGADTQYF
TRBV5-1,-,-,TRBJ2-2,TGCGCCAGCAGCAAACGGACAGTTACGAACACCGGGGAGCTGTTTTTT,CASSKRTVTNTGELFF
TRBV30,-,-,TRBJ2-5,TGTGCCTGGACCCCCCAGGGAGGGACCCAGTACTTC,CAWTPQGGTQYF
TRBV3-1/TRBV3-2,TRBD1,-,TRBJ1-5,TGTGCCAGCAGCCCCCCCGGGACAGGACCGCAGCCCCAGCATTTT,CASSPPGTGPQPQHF
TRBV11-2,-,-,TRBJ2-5,TGTGCCAGCAGGACCCTAAGGGGGACCCAAGAGACCCAGTACTTC,CASRTLRGTQETQYF
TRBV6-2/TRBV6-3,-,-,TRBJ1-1,TGTGCCAGCAGTTATAGCAGGGTTGCCACTGAAGCTTTCTTT,CASSYSRVATEAFF
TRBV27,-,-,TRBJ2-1,TGTGCCAGCAGTTTATCGTTCACGGGAGCGCTCCGTAGGGGCAATGAGCAGTTCTTC,CASSLSFTGALRRGNEQFF
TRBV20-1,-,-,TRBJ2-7,TGCAGGACTGGCGGATACGAGCAGTACTTC,CRTGGYEQYF
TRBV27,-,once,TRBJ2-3,TGTGCCAGCAGTCCACTAGGACAGTTCACAGATACGCAGTATTTT,CASSPLGQFTDTQYF
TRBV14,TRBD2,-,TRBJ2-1,TGTGCCAGCAGCCAAGTAGGGACTACGGGGAATGAGCAGTTCTTC,CASSQVGTTGNEQFF
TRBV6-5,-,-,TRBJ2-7,TGTGCCAGCAGCCCAGGTTCGCCCTACGAGCAGTACTTC,CASSPGSPYEQYF
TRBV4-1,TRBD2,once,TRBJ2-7,TGCGCCAGCAGCCTCGGGACTAGCGGGAGTGGAGCGTCCTACGAGCAGTACTTC,CASSLGTSGSGASYEQYF
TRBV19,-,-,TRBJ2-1,TGTGCCAGTAGTATGTCTGGCGGGCAGTTCTTC,CASSMSGGQFF
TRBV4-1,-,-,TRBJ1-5,TGCGCCAGCAGCCAAGAGCGATGGTACGGAGGTCATAGCAATCAGCCCCAGCATTTT,CASSQERWYGGHSNQPQHF
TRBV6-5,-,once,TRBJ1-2,TGTGCCAGCAGTTCCCCAGGGCCCTATGGCTACACCTTC,CASSSPGPYGYTF
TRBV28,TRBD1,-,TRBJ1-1,TGTGCCAGCAGTCCTCCGGGCAGGGGGTACACTGAAGCTTTCTTT,CASSPPGRGYTEAFF
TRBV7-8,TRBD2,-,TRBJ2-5,TGTGCCAGCAGCTTCCTCCGGGTGGTAGCGGGGAAGACCCAGTACTTC,CASSFLRVVAGKTQYF
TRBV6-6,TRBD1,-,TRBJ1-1,TGTGCCAGCAGTTACCAAGGGGGCTCCAGCACTGAAGCTTTCTTT,CASSYQGGSSTEAFF
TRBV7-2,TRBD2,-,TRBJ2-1,TGTGCCAGCAGCTTAGAACGGGGGGTGGTCGATGAGCAGTTCTTC,CASSLERGVVDEQFF
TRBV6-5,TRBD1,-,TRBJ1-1,TGTGCCAGCAGTACGAGGACAGGGGGCTACACTGAAGCTTTCTTT,CASSTRTGGYTEAFF
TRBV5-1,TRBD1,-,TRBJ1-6,TGCGCCAGCAGCTTCGAGACAGGGACGAATTCACCCCTCCACTTT,CASSFETGTNSPLHF
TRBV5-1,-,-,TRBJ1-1,TGCGCCAGCAGCCCCCGGGGGGGCACTGAAGCTTTCTTT,CASSPRGGTEAFF
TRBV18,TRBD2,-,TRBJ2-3,TGTGCCAGCTCCCCAACGGGACTAGCCTATTCAGATACGCAGTATTTT,CASSPTGLAYSDTQYF
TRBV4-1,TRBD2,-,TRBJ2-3,TGCGCCAGCAGCTCTACGGGAGGCTCAGATACGCAGTATTTT,CASSSTGGSDTQYF
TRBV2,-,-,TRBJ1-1,TGTGCCAGCAGTGATCGCCTATCGAACACTGAAGCTTTCTTT,CASSDRLSNTEAFF
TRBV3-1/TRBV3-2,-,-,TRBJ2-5,TGTGCCAGCAGCCAGGGACTCCTCCAAGAGACCCAGTACTTC,CASSQGLLQETQYF
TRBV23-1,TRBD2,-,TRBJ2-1,TGCGCCAGCAGCCCACCTGAAGGGCCGGGACTAGCGGTTTACAATGAGCAGTTCTTC,CASSPPEGPGLAVYNEQFF
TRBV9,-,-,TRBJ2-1,TGTGCCAGCAGCCATGACTACTACAATGAGCAGTTCTTC,CASSHDYYNEQFF
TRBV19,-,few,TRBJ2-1,TGTGCCAGTAGTTTTGGTGGGGGGGGCCTCAATGAGCAGTTCTTC,CASSFGGGGLNEQFF
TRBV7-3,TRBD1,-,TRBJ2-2,TGTGCCAGCAGTTTGGACAGGGTATCCGGGGAGCTGTTTTTT,CASSLDRVSGELFF
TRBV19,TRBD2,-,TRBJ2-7,TGTGCCAGTAGTATCCCGGGAGGCCCTAGGGTTGAGCAGTACTTC,CASSIPGGPRVEQYF
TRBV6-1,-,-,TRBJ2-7,TGTGCCAGCAGTGAACGGCAGGAACACCACGAGCAGTACTTC,CASSERQEHHEQYF
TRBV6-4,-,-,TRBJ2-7,TGTGCCAGCACCACGGCCAACTCGATCCCCGGGGGGCAAATCAACGAGCAGTACTTC,CASTTANSIPGGQINEQYF
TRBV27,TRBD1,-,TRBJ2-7,TGTGCCAGCAGTCCAGGACAGGGCTACGAGCAGTACTTC,CASSPGQGYEQYF
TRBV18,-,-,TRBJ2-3,TGTGCCAGCTCACCATACTACCCCGATACGCAGTATTTT,CASSPYYPDTQYF
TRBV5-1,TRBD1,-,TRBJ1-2,TGCGCCAGCAGCTTGGGATTGCAGGGGGTAAGCGGCTACACCTTC,CASSLGLQGVSGYTF
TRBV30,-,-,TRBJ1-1,TGTGCCTCTTACCTCGGACAGAACACTGAAGCTTTCTTT,CASYLGQNTEAFF
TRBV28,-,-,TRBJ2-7,TGTGCCAGCAGGCTCTGGGACAAGGCCTACGAGCAGTACTTC,CASRLWDKAYEQYF
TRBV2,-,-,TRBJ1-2,TGTGCCAGCAGTAATGATGCGGCAGTTAACTATGGCTACACCTTC,CASSNDAAVNYGYTF